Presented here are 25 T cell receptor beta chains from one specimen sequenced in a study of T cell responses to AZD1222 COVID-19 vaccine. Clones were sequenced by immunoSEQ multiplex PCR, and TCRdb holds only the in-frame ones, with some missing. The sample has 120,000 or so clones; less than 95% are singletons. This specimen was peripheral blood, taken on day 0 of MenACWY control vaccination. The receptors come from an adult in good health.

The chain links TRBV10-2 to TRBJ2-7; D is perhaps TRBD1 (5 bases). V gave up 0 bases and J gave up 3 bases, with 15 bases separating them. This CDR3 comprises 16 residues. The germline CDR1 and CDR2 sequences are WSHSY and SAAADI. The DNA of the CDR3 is TGCGCCAGCAGTGAGTCTAGGGCAGGGCGCCACTACGAGCAGTACGTC. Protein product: CASSESRAGRHYEQYV.

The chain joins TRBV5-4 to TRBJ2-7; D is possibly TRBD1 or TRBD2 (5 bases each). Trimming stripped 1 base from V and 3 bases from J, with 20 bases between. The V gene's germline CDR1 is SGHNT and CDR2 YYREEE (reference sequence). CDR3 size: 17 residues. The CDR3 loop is CASSLRAGAGLFYEQYF. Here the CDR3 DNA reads TGTGCCAGCAGCTTGAGGGCCGGGGCAGGGTTGTTCTACGAGCAGTACTTC.

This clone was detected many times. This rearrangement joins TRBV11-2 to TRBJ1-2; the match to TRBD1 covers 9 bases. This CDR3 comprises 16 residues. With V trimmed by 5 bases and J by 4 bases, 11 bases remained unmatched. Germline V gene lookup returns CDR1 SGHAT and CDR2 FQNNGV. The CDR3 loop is CASSQITGGGPYGYTF. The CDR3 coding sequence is TGTGCCAGCAGCCAAATAACAGGGGGCGGACCCTATGGCTACACCTTC.

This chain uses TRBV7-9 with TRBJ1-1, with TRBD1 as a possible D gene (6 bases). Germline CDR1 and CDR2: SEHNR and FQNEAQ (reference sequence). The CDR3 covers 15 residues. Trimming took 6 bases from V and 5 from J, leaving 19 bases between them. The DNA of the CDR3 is TGTGCCAGCAGAAACGAAGGGGGGCTTTGGACTGAAGCTTTCTTT. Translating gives CASRNEGGLWTEAFF.

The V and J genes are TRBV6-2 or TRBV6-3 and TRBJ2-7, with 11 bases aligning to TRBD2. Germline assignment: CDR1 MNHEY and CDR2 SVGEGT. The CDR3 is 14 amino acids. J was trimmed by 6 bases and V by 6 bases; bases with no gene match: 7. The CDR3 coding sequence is TGTGCCAGCAGCATTAGCGGGAGGGGAGCCGAGCAGTACTTC. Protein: CASSISGRGAEQYF.

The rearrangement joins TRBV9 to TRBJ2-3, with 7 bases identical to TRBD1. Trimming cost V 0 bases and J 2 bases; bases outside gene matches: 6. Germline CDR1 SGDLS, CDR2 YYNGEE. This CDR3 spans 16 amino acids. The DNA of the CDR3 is TGTGCCAGCAGCGTAGCTGAGACAGGGTTCACAGATACGCAGTATTTT. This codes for CASSVAETGFTDTQYF.

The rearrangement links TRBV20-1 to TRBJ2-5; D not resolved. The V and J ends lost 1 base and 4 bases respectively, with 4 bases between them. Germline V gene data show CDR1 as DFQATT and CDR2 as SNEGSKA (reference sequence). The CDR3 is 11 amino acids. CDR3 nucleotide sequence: TGCAGTGCTAGAGCCGGAGAGACCCAGTACTTC. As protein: CSARAGETQYF.

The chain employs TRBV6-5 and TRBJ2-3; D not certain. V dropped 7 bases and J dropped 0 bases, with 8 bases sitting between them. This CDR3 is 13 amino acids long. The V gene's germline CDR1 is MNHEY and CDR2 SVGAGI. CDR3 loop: CASTLDSTDTQYF. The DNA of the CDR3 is TGTGCCAGCACCCTGGACAGCACAGATACGCAGTATTTT.

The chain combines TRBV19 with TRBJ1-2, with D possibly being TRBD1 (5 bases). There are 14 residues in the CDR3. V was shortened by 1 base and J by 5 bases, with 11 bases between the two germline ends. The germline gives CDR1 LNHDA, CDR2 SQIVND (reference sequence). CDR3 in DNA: TGTGCCAGTAGTATAGCGGGACGGAGTTATGGCTACACCTTC. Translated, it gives CASSIAGRSYGYTF.

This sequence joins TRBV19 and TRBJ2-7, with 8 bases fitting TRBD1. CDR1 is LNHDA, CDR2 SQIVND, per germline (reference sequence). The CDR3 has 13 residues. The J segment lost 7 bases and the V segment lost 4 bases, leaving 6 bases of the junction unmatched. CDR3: CASSKGQAGEQYF. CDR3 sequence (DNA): TGTGCCAGTAGTAAGGGACAGGCGGGGGAGCAGTACTTC.

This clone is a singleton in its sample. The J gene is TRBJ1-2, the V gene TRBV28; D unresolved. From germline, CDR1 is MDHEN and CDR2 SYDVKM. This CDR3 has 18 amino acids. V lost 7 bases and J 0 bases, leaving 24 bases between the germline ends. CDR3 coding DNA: TGTGCCAGCACCTGGGGTTGGTCGGCCCTCGGGCCTAACTATGGCTACACCTTC. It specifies CASTWGWSALGPNYGYTF.

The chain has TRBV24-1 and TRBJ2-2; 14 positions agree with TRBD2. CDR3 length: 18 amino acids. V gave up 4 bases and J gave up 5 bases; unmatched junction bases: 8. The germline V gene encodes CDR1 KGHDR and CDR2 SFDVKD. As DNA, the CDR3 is TGTGCCACCAGTGACCCAGGACTAGCGGGAGGTATGACCGGGGAGCTGTTTTTT. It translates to CATSDPGLAGGMTGELFF.

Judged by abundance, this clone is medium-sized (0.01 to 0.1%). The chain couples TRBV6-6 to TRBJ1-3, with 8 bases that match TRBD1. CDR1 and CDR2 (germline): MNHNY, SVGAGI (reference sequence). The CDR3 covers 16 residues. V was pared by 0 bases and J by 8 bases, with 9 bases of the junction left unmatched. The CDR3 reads CASSYSTGGSVDTIYF. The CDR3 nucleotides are TGTGCCAGCAGTTACTCCACAGGGGGTAGTGTCGACACCATATATTTT.

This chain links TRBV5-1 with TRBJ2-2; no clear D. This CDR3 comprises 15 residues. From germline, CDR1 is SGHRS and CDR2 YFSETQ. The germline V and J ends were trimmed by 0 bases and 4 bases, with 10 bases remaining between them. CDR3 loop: CASSLEWSGTGELFF. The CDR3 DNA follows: TGCGCCAGCAGCTTGGAGTGGTCAGGCACCGGGGAGCTGTTTTTT.

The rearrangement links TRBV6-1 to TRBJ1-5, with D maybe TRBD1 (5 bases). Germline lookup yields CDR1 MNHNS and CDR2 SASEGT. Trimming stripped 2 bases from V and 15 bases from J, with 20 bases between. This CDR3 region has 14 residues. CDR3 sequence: CASSELGETNLRHF. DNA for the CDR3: TGTGCCAGCAGTGAATTAGGGGAGACTAATCTTCGGCATTTT.

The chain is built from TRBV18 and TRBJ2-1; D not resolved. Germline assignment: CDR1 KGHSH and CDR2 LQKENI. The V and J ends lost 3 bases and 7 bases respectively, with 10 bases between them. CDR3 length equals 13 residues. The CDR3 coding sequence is TGTGCCAGCTCACCCCGCGACGGGAATGAGCAGTTCTTC. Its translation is CASSPRDGNEQFF.

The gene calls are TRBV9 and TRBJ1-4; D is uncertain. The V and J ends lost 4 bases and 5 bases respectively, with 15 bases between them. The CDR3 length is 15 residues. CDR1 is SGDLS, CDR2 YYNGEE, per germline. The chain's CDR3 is CASSTRTAGNEKLFF. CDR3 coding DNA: TGTGCCAGCAGCACCCGGACGGCCGGCAATGAAAAACTGTTTTTT. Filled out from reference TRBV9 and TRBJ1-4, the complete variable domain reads DSGVTQTPKHLITATGQRVTLRCSPRSGDLSVYWYQQSLDQGLQFLIQYYNGEERAKGNILERFSAQQFPDLHSELNLSSLELGDSALYFCASSTRTAGNEKLFFGSGTQLSVL.

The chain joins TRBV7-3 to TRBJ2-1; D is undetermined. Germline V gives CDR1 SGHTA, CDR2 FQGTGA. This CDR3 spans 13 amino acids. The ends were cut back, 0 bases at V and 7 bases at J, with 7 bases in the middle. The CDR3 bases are TGTGCCAGCAGCTTAACGAAGAATAATGAGCAGTTCTTC. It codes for CASSLTKNNEQFF.

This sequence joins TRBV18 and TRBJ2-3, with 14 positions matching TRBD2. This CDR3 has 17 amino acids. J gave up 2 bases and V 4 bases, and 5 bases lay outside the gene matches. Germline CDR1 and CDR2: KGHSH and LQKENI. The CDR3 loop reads CASSLRTSGRPTDTQYF. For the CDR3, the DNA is TGTGCCAGCTCACTACGGACTAGCGGGAGGCCCACAGATACGCAGTATTTT.

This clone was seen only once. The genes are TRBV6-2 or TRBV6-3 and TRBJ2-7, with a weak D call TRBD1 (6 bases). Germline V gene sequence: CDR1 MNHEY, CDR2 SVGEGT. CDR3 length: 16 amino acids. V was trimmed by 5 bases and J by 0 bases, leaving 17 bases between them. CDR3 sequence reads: CASSPQDRTFSYEQYV. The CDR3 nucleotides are TGTGCCAGCAGTCCCCAAGACAGGACCTTCTCCTACGAGCAGTACGTC.

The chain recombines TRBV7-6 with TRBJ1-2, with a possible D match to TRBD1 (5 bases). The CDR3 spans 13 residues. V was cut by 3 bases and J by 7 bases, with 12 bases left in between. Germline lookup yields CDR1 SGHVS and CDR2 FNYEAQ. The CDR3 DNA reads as TGTGCCAGCAGCTTGTCGGCAGGGAGTGGCTACACCTTC. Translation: CASSLSAGSGYTF.

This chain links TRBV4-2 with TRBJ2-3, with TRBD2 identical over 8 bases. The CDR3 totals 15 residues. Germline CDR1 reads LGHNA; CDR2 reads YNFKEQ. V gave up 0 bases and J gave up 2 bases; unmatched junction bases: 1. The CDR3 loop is CASSQERGATDTQYF. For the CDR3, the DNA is TGTGCCAGCAGCCAAGAGCGGGGGGCCACAGATACGCAGTATTTT.

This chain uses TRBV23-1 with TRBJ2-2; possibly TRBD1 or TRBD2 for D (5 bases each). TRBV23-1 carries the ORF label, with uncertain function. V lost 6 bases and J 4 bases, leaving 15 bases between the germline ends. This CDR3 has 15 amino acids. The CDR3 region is CASRPGPTGTGELFF. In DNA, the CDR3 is TGCGCCAGCAGACCGGGACCGACGGGCACCGGGGAGCTGTTTTTT.

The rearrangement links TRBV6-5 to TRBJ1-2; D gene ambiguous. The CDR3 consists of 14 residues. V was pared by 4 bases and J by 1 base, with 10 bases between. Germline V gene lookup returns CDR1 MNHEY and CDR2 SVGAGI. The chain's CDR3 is CASSLVGINYGYTF. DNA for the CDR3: TGTGCCAGCAGTTTGGTAGGGATTAACTATGGCTACACCTTC.

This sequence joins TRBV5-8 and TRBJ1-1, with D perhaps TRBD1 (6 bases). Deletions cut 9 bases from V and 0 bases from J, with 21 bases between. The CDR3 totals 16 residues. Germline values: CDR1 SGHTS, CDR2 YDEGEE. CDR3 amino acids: CANRRGGGIMNTEAFF. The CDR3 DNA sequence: TGTGCCAACAGAAGGGGAGGGGGAATAATGAACACTGAAGCTTTCTTT. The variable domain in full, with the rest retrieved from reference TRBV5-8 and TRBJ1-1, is EAGVTQSPTHLIKTRGQQATLRCSPISGHTSVYWYQQALGLGLQFLLWYDEGEERNRGNFPPRFSGRQFPNYSSELNVNALELEDSALYLCANRRGGGIMNTEAFFGQGTRLTVV.